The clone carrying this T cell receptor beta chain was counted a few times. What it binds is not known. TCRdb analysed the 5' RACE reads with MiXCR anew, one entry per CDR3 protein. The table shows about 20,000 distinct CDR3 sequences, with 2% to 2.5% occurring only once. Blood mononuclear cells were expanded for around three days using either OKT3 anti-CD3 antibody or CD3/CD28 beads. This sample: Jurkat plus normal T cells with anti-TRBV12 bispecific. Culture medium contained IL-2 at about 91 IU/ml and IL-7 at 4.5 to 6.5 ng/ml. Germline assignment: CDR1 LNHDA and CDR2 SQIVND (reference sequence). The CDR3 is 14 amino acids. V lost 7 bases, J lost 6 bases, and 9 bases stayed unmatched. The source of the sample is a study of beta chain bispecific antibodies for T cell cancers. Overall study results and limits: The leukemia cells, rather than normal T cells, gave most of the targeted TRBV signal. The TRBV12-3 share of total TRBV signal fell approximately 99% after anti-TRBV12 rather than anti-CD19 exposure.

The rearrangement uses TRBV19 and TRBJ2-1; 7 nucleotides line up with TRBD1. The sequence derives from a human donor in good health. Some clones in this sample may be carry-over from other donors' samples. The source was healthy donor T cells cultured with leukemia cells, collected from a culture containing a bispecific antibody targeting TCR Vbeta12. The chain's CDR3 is CASKVGTAFNEQFF. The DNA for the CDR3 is TGTGCCAGTAAGGTTGGGACAGCTTTCAATGAGCAGTTCTTC.